The rows below give T cell receptor beta chains drawn from one sample of a study of identical twins. TCRdb analysed the 5' RACE reads with MiXCR anew, one entry per CDR3 protein. Of about 890,000 distinct CDR3 sequences listed, approximately 13% are singletons. This sample also appeared in a second study, on yellow fever vaccine responses in identical twins.

The source material was PBMCs. The receptors come from a woman younger than 35 in good health. CDR3s leave out the opening cysteine and the closing phenylalanine or tryptophan.

TRBJ2-1	TRBV6-2/TRBV6-3	ASRIAGTYNEQF
TRBJ2-2	TRBV9	ASSVALGPTGELF
TRBJ1-1	TRBV2	ASRQGTNTEAF
TRBJ2-3	TRBV28	ASGGTDASTDTQY
TRBJ1-2	TRBV4-1	ASSQDFTINYGYT
TRBJ2-1	TRBV6-5	ASSYSPGLAGVEQF
TRBJ2-1	TRBV10-3	AITSGQGTLGDEQF
TRBJ1-1	TRBV27	ASKGWGGTEAF
TRBJ1-6	TRBV6-5	ASSYGFIGQGNSPLH
TRBJ1-2	TRBV4-2	ASSQGDRGPYGYT
TRBJ1-1	TRBV10-3	AISESGGASEAF
TRBJ2-3	TRBV4-1	ASSRWTSGGRTDTQY
TRBJ2-7	TRBV29-1	SVEARDRATYEQY